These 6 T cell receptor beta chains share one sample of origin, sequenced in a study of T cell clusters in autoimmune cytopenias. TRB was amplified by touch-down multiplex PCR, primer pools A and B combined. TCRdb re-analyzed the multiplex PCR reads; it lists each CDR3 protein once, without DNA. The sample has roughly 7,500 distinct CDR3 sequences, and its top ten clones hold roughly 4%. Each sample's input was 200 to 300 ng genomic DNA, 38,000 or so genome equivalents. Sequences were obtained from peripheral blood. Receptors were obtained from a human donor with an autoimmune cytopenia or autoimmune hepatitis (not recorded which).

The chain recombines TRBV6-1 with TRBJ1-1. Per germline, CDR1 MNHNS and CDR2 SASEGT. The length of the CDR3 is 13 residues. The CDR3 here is CASSEQPNTEAFF.

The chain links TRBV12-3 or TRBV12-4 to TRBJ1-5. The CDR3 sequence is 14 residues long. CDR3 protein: CASSLGGLDQPQHF.

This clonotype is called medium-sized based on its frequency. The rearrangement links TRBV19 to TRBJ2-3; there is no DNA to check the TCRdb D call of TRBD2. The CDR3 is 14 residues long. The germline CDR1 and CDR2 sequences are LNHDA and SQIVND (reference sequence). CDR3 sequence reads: CASSWSGGTDTQYF.

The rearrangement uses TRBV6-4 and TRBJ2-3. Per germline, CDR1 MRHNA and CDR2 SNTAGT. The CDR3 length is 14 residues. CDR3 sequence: CATSDFPSTDKQYF.

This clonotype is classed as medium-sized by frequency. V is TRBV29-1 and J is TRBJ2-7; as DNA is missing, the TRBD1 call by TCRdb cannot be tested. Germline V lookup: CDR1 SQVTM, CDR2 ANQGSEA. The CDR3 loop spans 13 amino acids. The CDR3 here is CSVRRTGTYEQYF.

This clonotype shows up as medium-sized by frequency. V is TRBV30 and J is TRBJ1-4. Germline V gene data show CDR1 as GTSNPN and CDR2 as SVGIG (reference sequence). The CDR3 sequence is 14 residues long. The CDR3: CAWNRGSTNEKLFF.